A single sample is the source of the 30 T cell receptor beta chains below, sequenced in a study of blood T cell repertoires in COVID-19. Data came from immunoSEQ multiplex PCR; TCRdb stores just in-frame clones and leaves some out. The sample shows roughly 180,000 clones, approximately 82% of them seen only once. Sequencing was performed on PBMCs or T cells enriched from blood (not recorded which). The source of these receptors is a woman aged 45-59 years who had recovered from COVID-19.

V usage is TRBV5-6 and J usage is TRBJ2-5, with TRBD2 matching over 12 bases. This CDR3 is 15 amino acids long. The trim removed 3 bases at V and 5 bases at J, leaving 5 bases unmatched. Germline values: CDR1 SGHDT, CDR2 YYEEEE. In DNA form, the CDR3 reads TGTGCCAGCAGCTATCTAGCGGGAGGGTGGGAGACCCAGTACTTC. As protein: CASSYLAGGWETQYF.

This clone showed up just once. The V and J genes are TRBV6-1 and TRBJ1-5; a weak D match, TRBD1 (6 bases). The CDR3 spans 16 residues. V lost 2 bases to trimming and J lost 5 bases, with 16 bases between them. Germline V lookup: CDR1 MNHNS, CDR2 SASEGT. CDR3 amino acids: CASSEREGGVYQPQHF. CDR3 nucleotide sequence: TGTGCCAGCAGTGAACGTGAAGGGGGAGTGTATCAGCCCCAGCATTTT.

The CDR3 loop reads CASRPDSSYGYTF. The CDR3 DNA reads TGTGCCAGCAGGCCCGACAGTAGCTATGGCTACACCTTC. V usage is TRBV12-3 or TRBV12-4 and J usage is TRBJ1-2; TRBD1 is a possible D gene (5 bases). The CDR3 is 13 residues long. Deletions cut 6 bases from V and 4 bases from J, with 12 bases between.

The chain recombines TRBV5-4 with TRBJ2-2; TRBD2 matches 12 bases. Unmatched junction bases numbered 1, after V lost 0 bases and J lost 7 bases. This CDR3 is built from 15 residues. Per the germline V gene, CDR1 is SGHNT and CDR2 is YYREEE (reference sequence). CDR3 nucleotide sequence: TGTGCCAGCAGCTTGGGACTAGCGGGAGTCGGGGAGCTGTTTTTT. It encodes CASSLGLAGVGELFF.

V gene TRBV3-1 (or the pseudogene TRBV3-2) combines with J gene TRBJ2-1, with 15 bases aligning to TRBD2. CDR3 length: 17 amino acids. Per germline, CDR1 LGHDT and CDR2 YNNKEL (reference sequence). Trimming at V came to 0 bases and at J to 9 bases, leaving 6 bases not matched to a gene. The chain's CDR3 is CASSQEPGLAGGAEQFF. CDR3 DNA: TGTGCCAGCAGCCAAGAGCCGGGACTAGCGGGAGGCGCTGAGCAGTTCTTC.

The chain recombines TRBV30 with TRBJ2-5, with a weak D call TRBD2 (5 bases). Germline V gives CDR1 GTSNPN, CDR2 SVGIG (reference sequence). This CDR3 is built from 13 residues. Trimming stripped 2 bases from V and 7 bases from J, with 14 bases between. Written as DNA, the CDR3 is TGTGCCTGGAGTAACGGCCTCAGCGGGACCCAGTACTTC. As protein: CAWSNGLSGTQYF.

The V gene is TRBV6-4, the J gene TRBJ2-7; 7 nucleotides match TRBD1. The CDR3 has 13 residues. The germline V gene encodes CDR1 MRHNA and CDR2 SNTAGT. Trimming cost V 10 bases and J 0 bases; bases outside gene matches: 6. In DNA, the CDR3 is TGTGCCAACCACACAGGGGCCTCCTACGAGCAGTACGTC. Translated, it gives CANHTGASYEQYV.

The table lists this clone with a count of one. J is TRBJ1-5 and V is TRBV21-1. TRBV21-1 is tagged as a pseudogene. There are 16 residues in the CDR3. The CDR3 nucleotides read TGTGCCAGCAGCAAAGCGCGGGGGGCAGGCAATCAGCCCCAGCATTTT. This encodes CASSKARGAGNQPQHF.

The chain has TRBV9 and TRBJ1-1; D ambiguous. Trimming removed 3 bases at V and 0 bases at J, with 15 bases between. This CDR3 comprises 16 residues. Germline V gene data show CDR1 as SGDLS and CDR2 as YYNGEE. The chain's CDR3 is CASSASLEPMNTEAFF. The DNA of the CDR3 is TGTGCCAGCAGCGCATCGCTGGAGCCAATGAACACTGAAGCTTTCTTT.

The chain couples TRBV3-1 (or the pseudogene TRBV3-2) to TRBJ1-2, with D tentatively TRBD1 (5 bases). Germline V gives CDR1 LGHDT, CDR2 YNNKEL (reference sequence). V shed 8 bases and J shed 7 bases, with 14 bases lying between them. The CDR3 loop spans 12 amino acids. CDR3 nucleotide sequence: TGTGCCAGCGGGGGGGGAGGACTTGGCTACACCTTC. Protein product: CASGGGGLGYTF.

The chain joins TRBV19 to TRBJ2-2; a weak D match, TRBD1 (6 bases). The CDR3 contains 19 residues. With 9 bases removed from V and 6 bases from J, the gap between germline ends came to 32 bases. CDR1 and CDR2 (germline): LNHDA, SQIVND (reference sequence). The CDR3 DNA is TGTGCCAGGGACCACAGGGCGTTGGATTTAGGTTTGTACGCCGGGGAGCTGTTTTTT. Amino acid sequence: CARDHRALDLGLYAGELFF. The full variable domain, its missing parts supplied by reference TRBV19 and TRBJ2-2, is DGGITQSPKYLFRKEGQNVTLSCEQNLNHDAMYWYRQDPGQGLRLIYYSQIVNDFQKGDIAEGYSVSREKKESFPLTVTSAQKNPTAFYLCARDHRALDLGLYAGELFFGEGSRLTVL.

This clone showed up just once. V is TRBV28 and J is TRBJ2-3; 10 bases match TRBD2. The germline CDR1 and CDR2 sequences are MDHEN and SYDVKM. The CDR3 has 14 amino acids. Trimming removed 7 bases from V and 7 bases from J; junction bases left unmatched: 8. The CDR3 sequence is CASKEASGGYTQYF. The CDR3 DNA sequence: TGTGCCAGCAAGGAGGCTAGCGGGGGATATACGCAGTATTTT.

The rearrangement joins TRBV21-1 to TRBJ2-7; no DNA check was done on the table's D call, TRBD2. TRBV21-1 constitutes a pseudogene. The CDR3 totals 16 residues. The CDR3: CASSKVPSGSPCEQYV. CDR3 coding DNA: TGTGCCAGCAGCAAAGTGCCTAGCGGGAGTCCCTGCGAGCAGTACGTC.

The chain carries TRBV4-3 and TRBJ2-7; 7 nucleotides align to TRBD2. Germline lookup yields CDR1 LGHNA and CDR2 YSLEER. This CDR3 is 17 amino acids long. Trimming removed 1 base from V and 1 base from J; junction bases left unmatched: 10. The chain's CDR3 is CASSQGILSGTSYEQYV. CDR3 DNA: TGCGCCAGCAGCCAAGGTATACTGAGCGGGACGTCCTACGAGCAGTACGTC.

V and J are TRBV10-3 and TRBJ2-1; weak D call: TRBD1 (5 bases). The CDR3 loop spans 15 amino acids. Germline CDR1 and CDR2: ENHRY and SYGVKD. V lost 6 bases and J lost 1, with 13 bases in between. In DNA form, the CDR3 reads TGTGCCATCAGAGACAGAGACTCTTCCTACAATGAGCAGTTCTTC. The encoded protein is CAIRDRDSSYNEQFF.

CDR3 amino acids: CSVEAGPTGSEAFF. The CDR3 nucleotides are TGCAGCGTTGAAGCTGGGCCGACAGGGAGTGAAGCTTTCTTT. V and J are TRBV29-1 and TRBJ1-1, with 7 bases lining up with TRBD1. Trimming removed 1 base from V and 7 bases from J; junction bases left unmatched: 9. Germline V gene sequence: CDR1 SQVTM, CDR2 ANQGSEA. This CDR3 spans 14 amino acids.

This chain uses TRBV5-6 with TRBJ1-3, with D maybe TRBD1 (5 bases). The CDR3 covers 15 residues. CDR1 and CDR2 from the germline V gene are SGHDT and YYEEEE. V was trimmed by 1 base and J by 4 bases, leaving 12 bases between them. CDR3 amino acids: CASSLRRTIGNTIYF. CDR3 DNA: TGTGCCAGCAGCTTGCGTCGGACAATCGGAAACACCATATATTTT.

This rearrangement joins TRBV7-2 to TRBJ1-3, with D hard to call. Germline V gene lookup returns CDR1 SGHTA and CDR2 FQGNSA. The CDR3 loop spans 13 amino acids. V dropped 3 bases and J dropped 8 bases, with 11 bases sitting between them. As DNA, the CDR3 is TGTGCCAGCAGCTTTGTGGCAGTCGACACCATATATTTT. Its translation is CASSFVAVDTIYF. The whole variable domain, remainder taken from reference TRBV7-2 and TRBJ1-3, is GAGVSQSPSNKVTEKGKDVELRCDPISGHTALYWYRQSLGQGLEFLIYFQGNSAPDKSGLPSDRFSAERTGGSVSTLTIQRTQQEDSAVYLCASSFVAVDTIYFGEGSWLTVV.

The chain uses TRBV9 and TRBJ2-1, with TRBD1 matching over 10 bases. This CDR3 has 18 residues. Germline trimming cut 1 base from V and 5 bases from J; bases unmatched to any gene: 12. Per germline, CDR1 SGDLS and CDR2 YYNGEE. The CDR3 here is CASSVYSGFGQGDNEQFF. The DNA of the CDR3 is TGTGCCAGCAGCGTATATTCGGGCTTCGGACAGGGGGACAATGAGCAGTTCTTC.

The chain carries TRBV3-1 (or the pseudogene TRBV3-2) and TRBJ2-1; 9 nucleotides align to TRBD2. The germline V gene encodes CDR1 LGHDT and CDR2 YNNKEL (reference sequence). Trimming cost V 2 bases and J 9 bases; bases outside gene matches: 8. CDR3 length: 15 residues. Written as DNA, the CDR3 is TGTGCCAGCAGCCAACGACTAGCGGCCACAGTTGAGCAGTTCTTC. It encodes CASSQRLAATVEQFF.

The rearrangement links TRBV30 to TRBJ2-7; 10 positions agree with TRBD1. V dropped 4 bases and J dropped 4; count of bases not matched to a gene: 1. This CDR3 spans 12 amino acids. Germline V gene lookup returns CDR1 GTSNPN and CDR2 SVGIG (reference sequence). The DNA for the CDR3 is TGTGCCTGGAAGGACAGGGGGTACGAGCAGTACGTC. Translation gives CAWKDRGYEQYV.

This chain links TRBV12-1 with TRBJ2-2; TRBD2 reflects the table's D call only, with no check against the DNA. TRBV12-1 is assigned pseudogene status. CDR3 size: 12 residues. The CDR3 region is CASSSLAGELFF. The CDR3 nucleotides read TGTGCCAGCAGCTCCCTAGCCGGGGAGCTGTTTTTT.

The table lists this clone with a count of one. V and J are TRBV18 and TRBJ1-2; 8 bases fit TRBD1. Germline assignment: CDR1 KGHSH and CDR2 LQKENI. V lost 3 bases and J lost 7; bases outside the gene matches: 13. This CDR3 region has 16 residues. CDR3 protein: CASSPLTGQAFVGYTF. The CDR3 bases are TGTGCCAGCTCACCTTTAACGGGACAGGCCTTTGTTGGCTACACCTTC.

The V gene is TRBV28, the J gene TRBJ2-7; the match to TRBD1 covers 7 bases. CDR1 and CDR2 from the germline V gene are MDHEN and SYDVKM. After removal of 5 bases from V and 2 bases from J, the junction contained 6 bases not matched to a gene. There are 14 residues in the CDR3. The CDR3: CASSLPGQPYEQYV. As DNA, the CDR3 is TGTGCCAGCAGTCTACCGGGACAGCCCTACGAGCAGTACGTC.

The chain couples TRBV13 to TRBJ2-3; D unresolved. Germline V lookup: CDR1 PRHDT, CDR2 FYEKMQ (reference sequence). The CDR3 consists of 13 residues. The ends were cut back, 7 bases at V and 5 bases at J, with 13 bases in the middle. The CDR3 DNA sequence: TGTGCCAGCACCCCTCCCGTGAGAGATACGCAGTATTTT. Protein sequence: CASTPPVRDTQYF.

This clone came up many times. This rearrangement joins TRBV11-3 to TRBJ2-5; 8 nucleotides line up with TRBD2. The CDR3 sequence is 15 residues long. V was pared by 5 bases and J by 4 bases, with 9 bases of the junction left unmatched. Germline V lookup: CDR1 SGHNT, CDR2 YENEEA. The CDR3 DNA follows: TGTGCCAGCAGCCCCGGGGGGGAGGGAGGAGAGACCCAGTACTTC. Its translation is CASSPGGEGGETQYF.

This chain joins TRBV7-2 and TRBJ2-7; 7 bases are a match to TRBD2. Germline loops: CDR1 SGHTA, CDR2 FQGNSA. The CDR3 totals 18 residues. V lost 3 bases, J lost 2 bases, and 16 bases stayed unmatched. CDR3 residues: CASSLRGKGGARAYEQYV. Written as DNA, the CDR3 is TGTGCCAGCAGCTTGAGAGGGAAGGGAGGGGCCCGAGCCTACGAGCAGTACGTC.

The chain recombines TRBV7-8 with TRBJ2-5; 7 bases map to TRBD1. The CDR3 is 14 amino acids. With 2 bases clipped from V and 4 bases from J, the junction kept 4 bases outside the gene matches. Germline values: CDR1 SGHVS, CDR2 FQNEAQ. CDR3 DNA sequence: TGTGCCAGCAGCTTAACAGGGGTGTCAGAGACCCAGTACTTC. Protein product: CASSLTGVSETQYF.

The chain carries TRBV6-4 and TRBJ2-3; D unclear. Germline V CDR1 and CDR2: MRHNA, SNTAGT. The CDR3 totals 12 residues. V lost 4 bases to trimming and J lost 9 bases, with 11 bases between them. The CDR3 sequence is CASSGRCFTQYF. The CDR3 DNA follows: TGTGCCAGCAGTGGTAGATGCTTCACGCAGTATTTT.

The rearrangement links TRBV11-2 to TRBJ1-1; no definite D call. V shed 5 bases and J shed 10 bases, with 23 bases lying between them. The CDR3 is 15 amino acids. Germline CDR1 is SGHAT and CDR2 is FQNNGV. The CDR3 DNA reads as TGTGCCAGCAGCGAAACAAAAGTGGGCGTCCAACCAGCTTTCTTT. It translates to CASSETKVGVQPAFF.